The T cell receptor (beta chain) under discussion was sequenced for a study of blood T cells in healthy people across ages. General observations from the study: There were more naive CD4+ cells and higher diversity in long-lived donors than in aged donors.

The CDR3 runs 16 residues. The V segment lost 4 bases and the J segment 1 base; nucleotides outside the gene matches: 7. Germline CDR1 LNHNV, CDR2 YYDKDF (reference sequence). The authors ran a second PCR of about 7 to 12 cycles using a sample-barcoded 5' primer and a J-beta primer mix. TCRdb recomputed calls from the 5' RACE reads with MiXCR, one row per CDR3 protein. The data hold about 640,000 distinct CDR3 sequences, with under 65% observed a single time. About this clonotype itself: Its antigen is unknown.

The TCR originated in a man between 60 and 75 years old in good health. The sample comprised blood. This chain joins TRBV15 and TRBJ2-5; 9 positions match TRBD2. CDR3 nucleotide sequence: TGTGCCACCAGCACTGGGCTAGCGGGGTCCCAAGAGACCCAGTACTTC. Translating it yields CATSTGLAGSQETQYF. Together with reference TRBV15 and TRBJ2-5, the CDR3 gives the full variable domain: DAMVIQNPRYQVTQFGKPVTLSCSQTLNHNVMYWYQQKSSQAPKLLFHYYDKDFNNEADTPDNFQSRRPNTSFCFLDIRSPGLGDTAMYLCATSTGLAGSQETQYFGPGTRLLVL.